This T cell receptor beta chain was sequenced for a study of blood T cell repertoires in COVID-19 (dated by TCRdb to between 2020 and 2021). Background for the entire study: Samples from collaborators originated in the United States, Italy and Spain and spanned both the acute and convalescent phases of COVID-19. The samples were drawn from two sources: the first 160 participants of the ongoing ImmuneRACE study, and 1,200 or so subjects contributed by 6 global collaborators. Where HLA class I and class II types were available, the types were taken from metadata supplied by the sample provider, not from assay-based typing. The repertoires were released in a freely available public database intended as a resource for research on the immune response to SARS-CoV-2. A de-identified subject ID, COVID-19 status, age in years and sex were almost always included in the sample metadata. Subjects who had been exposed to COVID-19, were actively infected with it, or had recovered from it provided the deeply sampled blood TCRbeta repertoires that made up the dataset. The prospective study material was composed of cDNA or gDNA derived from T cells, B-cell-depleted T cells, or PBMCs.

TCRbeta CDR3 regions were amplified from genomic DNA by means of the immunoSEQ Assay, a bias-controlled multiplex PCR. Per the original workflow: The number of nucleated cells in each sample was estimated by amplification of reference gene primers within the assay. To quantify the absolute abundance of each unique TCRbeta CDR3 rearrangement, sequence reads were collapsed and filtered. For each sample, productive Simpson clonality was calculated by taking the square root of Simpson's diversity index across productive rearrangements. In its TCRdb copy, this immuneACCESS table keeps in-frame sequences only and misses some clones. Where compared with another copy, unresolved V genes explain less than half of these, and the others have no known cause. V and J calls and clone size are given by that table; D and trimming were obtained from the DNA. For this sample there are some 190,000 clones; 60% to 85% appear just once. The ten largest clones add up to roughly 9.4% of the sample.

About this clone itself: The target of this receptor is not known. No per-base quality is available; no much larger clone lies one base away.

Findings and caveats that apply to the study as a whole: How much clinical and demographic metadata was included differed by source and by participant, and the metadata was provided uncurated.

The collaborating institutions used their own protocols to collect whole blood in K2EDTA tubes. For TCRbeta analysis, collaborator samples were shipped as frozen whole blood, as isolated PBMCs, or as DNA extracted from either sample type. From the cysteine up to the phenylalanine, the CDR3 has a length of 17 residues. Only CDR3 DNA is held: 51 bases, read in frame from base 1. V has 1 base trimmed and J has 6 bases trimmed; junction bases matching no gene number 12. CDR1 and CDR2 are read off the germline V gene as SGHTA and FQGTGA. Rearrangement joined TRBV7-3 to TRBJ2-1, and TRBD2 aligns with 7 junction nucleotides. Sequenced material: peripheral blood. The source of this sequence is a woman aged 45-65 years with active or convalescent COVID-19. CDR3 loop: CASSLRPPGGIGNEQFF. The DNA sequence follows: TGTGCCAGCAGCTTAAGGCCCCCGGGGGGTATCGGCAATGAGCAGTTCTTC.